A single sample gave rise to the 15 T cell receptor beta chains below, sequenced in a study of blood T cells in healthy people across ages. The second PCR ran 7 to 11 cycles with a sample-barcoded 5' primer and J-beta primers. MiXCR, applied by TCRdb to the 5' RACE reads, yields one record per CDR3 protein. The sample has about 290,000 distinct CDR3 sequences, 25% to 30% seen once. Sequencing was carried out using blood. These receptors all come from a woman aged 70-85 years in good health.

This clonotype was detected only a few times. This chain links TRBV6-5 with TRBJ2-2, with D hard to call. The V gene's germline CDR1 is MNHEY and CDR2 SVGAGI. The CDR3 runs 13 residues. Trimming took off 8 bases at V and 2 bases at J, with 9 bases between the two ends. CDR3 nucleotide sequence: TGTGCCAGCGGCGCACCCAACACCGGGGAGCTGTTTTTT. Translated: CASGAPNTGELFF.

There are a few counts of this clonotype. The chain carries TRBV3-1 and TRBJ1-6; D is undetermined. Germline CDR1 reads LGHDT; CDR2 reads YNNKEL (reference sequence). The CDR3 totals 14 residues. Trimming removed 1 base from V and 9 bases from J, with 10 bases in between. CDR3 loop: CASSQGSSGSPLHF. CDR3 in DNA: TGTGCCAGCAGCCAAGGATCTAGCGGTTCACCCCTCCACTTT.

CDR3 in DNA: TGTGCCAGCACCCCTAGCGGGATCTACAATGAGCAGTTCTTC. It yields the protein CASTPSGIYNEQFF. The V and J genes are TRBV28 and TRBJ2-1; TRBD2 agrees at 9 bases. Germline CDR1 is MDHEN and CDR2 is SYDVKM. This CDR3 has 14 amino acids. V trimming: 7 bases; J trimming: 3 bases; junction bases outside the gene matches: 4.

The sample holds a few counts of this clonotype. For the CDR3, the DNA is TGTGCCAGCAGTCAAGACGCCTTCTCCTACGAGCAGTACTTC. Protein product: CASSQDAFSYEQYF. The V gene is TRBV7-9, the J gene TRBJ2-7, with unresolved D. CDR3 length: 14 amino acids. Looked up from germline, CDR1 is SEHNR and CDR2 is FQNEAQ (reference sequence). V shed 6 bases and J shed 0 bases, with 12 bases lying between them.

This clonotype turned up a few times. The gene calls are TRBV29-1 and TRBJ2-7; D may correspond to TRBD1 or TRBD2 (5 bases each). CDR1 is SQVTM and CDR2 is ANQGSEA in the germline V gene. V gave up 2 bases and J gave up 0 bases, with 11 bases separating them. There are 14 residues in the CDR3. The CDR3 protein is CSVEKGDHSYEQYF. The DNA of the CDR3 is TGCAGCGTTGAAAAAGGGGACCACTCCTACGAGCAGTACTTC.

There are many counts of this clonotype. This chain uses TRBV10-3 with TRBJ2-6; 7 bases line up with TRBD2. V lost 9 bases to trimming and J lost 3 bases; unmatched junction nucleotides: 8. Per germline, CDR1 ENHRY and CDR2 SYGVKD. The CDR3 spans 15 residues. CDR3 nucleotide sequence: TGTGCCATTGGGGGGGAAGGAAGTGGGGCCAACGTCCTGACTTTC. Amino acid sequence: CAIGGEGSGANVLTF.

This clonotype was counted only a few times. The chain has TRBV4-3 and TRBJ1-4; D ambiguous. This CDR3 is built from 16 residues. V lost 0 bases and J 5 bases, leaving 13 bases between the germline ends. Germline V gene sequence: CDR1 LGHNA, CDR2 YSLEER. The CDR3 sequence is CASSQDPGASNEKLFF. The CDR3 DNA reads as TGCGCCAGCAGCCAAGATCCGGGCGCGTCGAATGAAAAACTGTTTTTT.

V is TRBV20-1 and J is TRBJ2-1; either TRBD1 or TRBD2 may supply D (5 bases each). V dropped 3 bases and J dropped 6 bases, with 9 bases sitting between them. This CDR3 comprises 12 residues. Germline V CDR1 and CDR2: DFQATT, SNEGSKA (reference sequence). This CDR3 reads CSASWGFNEQFF. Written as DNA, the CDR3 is TGCAGTGCTAGTTGGGGGTTCAATGAGCAGTTCTTC.

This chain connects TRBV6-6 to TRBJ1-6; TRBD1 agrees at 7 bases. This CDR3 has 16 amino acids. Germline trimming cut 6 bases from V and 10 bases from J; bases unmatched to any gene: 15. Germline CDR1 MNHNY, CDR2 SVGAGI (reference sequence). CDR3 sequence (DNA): TGTGCCAGCAGACACGACAGGGACCAGGGCGGATCACCCCTCCACTTT. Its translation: CASRHDRDQGGSPLHF.

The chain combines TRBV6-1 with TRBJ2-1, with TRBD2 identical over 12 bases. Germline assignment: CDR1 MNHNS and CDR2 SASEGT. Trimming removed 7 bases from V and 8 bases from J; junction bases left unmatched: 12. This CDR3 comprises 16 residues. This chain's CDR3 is CASKVRNASGRDEQFF. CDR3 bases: TGTGCCAGCAAAGTCCGCAATGCTAGCGGGAGGGATGAGCAGTTCTTC.

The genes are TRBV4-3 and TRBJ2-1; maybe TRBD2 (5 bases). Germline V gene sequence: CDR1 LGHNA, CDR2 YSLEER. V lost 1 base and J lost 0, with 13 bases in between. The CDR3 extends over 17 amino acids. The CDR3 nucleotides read TGCGCCAGCAGCCAAGGTCCTCAGCGGAGCTCCTACAATGAGCAGTTCTTC. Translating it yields CASSQGPQRSSYNEQFF.

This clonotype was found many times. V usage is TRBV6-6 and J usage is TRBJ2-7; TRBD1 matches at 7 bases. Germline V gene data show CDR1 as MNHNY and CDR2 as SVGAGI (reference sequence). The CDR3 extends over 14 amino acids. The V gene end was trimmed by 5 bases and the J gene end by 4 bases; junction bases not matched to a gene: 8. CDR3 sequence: CASSRGTAEYEQYF. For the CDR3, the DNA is TGTGCCAGCAGTCGTGGGACAGCGGAGTACGAGCAGTACTTC.

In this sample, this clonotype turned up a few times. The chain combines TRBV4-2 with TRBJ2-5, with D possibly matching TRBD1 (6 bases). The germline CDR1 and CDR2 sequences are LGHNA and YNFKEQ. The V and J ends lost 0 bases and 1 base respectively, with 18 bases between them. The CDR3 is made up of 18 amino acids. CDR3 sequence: CASSQDQGQPWIQETQYF. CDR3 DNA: TGTGCCAGCAGCCAAGATCAGGGACAACCATGGATCCAAGAGACCCAGTACTTC.

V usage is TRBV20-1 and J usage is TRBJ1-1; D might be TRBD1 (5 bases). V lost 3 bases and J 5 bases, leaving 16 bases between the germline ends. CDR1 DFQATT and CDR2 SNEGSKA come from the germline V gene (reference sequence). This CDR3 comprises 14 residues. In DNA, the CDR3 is TGCAGTGCTAGTGGTGACGTACGGGGGACTGAAGCTTTCTTT. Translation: CSASGDVRGTEAFF.

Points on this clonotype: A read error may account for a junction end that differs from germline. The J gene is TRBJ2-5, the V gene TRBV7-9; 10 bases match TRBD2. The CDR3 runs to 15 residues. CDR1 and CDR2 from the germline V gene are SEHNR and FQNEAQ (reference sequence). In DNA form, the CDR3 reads TGTGCCAGCAAGGTCGGACTAGCGGTTAACAATGTGCAGTCCTTC. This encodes CASKVGLAVNNVQSF.